This T cell receptor (beta chain) was captured in a study of patients and donors after allogeneic stem cell transplantation (dated by TCRdb to the early 2020s). Library construction relied on RT-PCR. The data were produced on a NextSeq 550. The public reads were reprocessed in TCRdb via fastp at Q25 and MiXCR, keeping in-frame beta chains. Each record represents a unique CDR3 protein, reported with the most common genes and DNA among its rows. This sample gives approximately 160,000 distinct CDR3 sequences in total; 24% of them show up just once. The top ten constitute 26% of the sample. This clonotype was seen more than once but under ten times. Its antigen remains undetermined. The record has no base qualities; no much larger clone is one base away. Input material: blood, either unsorted or a sorted T cell fraction (not recorded which). This receptor was identified in a human donor who was either an allogeneic HSCT recipient or a stem cell or donor lymphocyte infusion donor (not recorded which). It is not recorded whose cells these are; they may come from a transplant donor.

The DNA sequence is given as TGCAGTGCTAGGATTGAAAAACTGTTTTTT. Its protein is CSARIEKLFF. The chain links TRBV20-1 with TRBJ1-4; no D segment can be confidently identified. The CDR1 and CDR2 encoded by the germline V gene (reference sequence) are DFQATT and SNEGSKA. A distance of 3 bases separates the germline ends of V and J, which lose 3 bases and 7 bases respectively. The CDR3 runs 10 amino acids, cysteine and phenylalanine included. Only the CDR3 DNA is retained, 30 bases long and in frame from the first base.